A selection of T cell receptor beta chains follows, all from one sample in a study of cytomegalovirus exposure and HLA in healthy donors. Only in-frame clones appear in the TCRdb table, and some are missing; sequencing was by immunoSEQ multiplex PCR. The sample consists of 95,000 to 150,000 clones, approximately 80% of them appearing once. Sequencing was performed on PBMCs. These receptors originate from a woman aged 40 to 50 in good health and CMV-seropositive. CDR3s include the opening cysteine and the closing phenylalanine or tryptophan. The D gene is left open where the match is weak. Size values are once, few and many counts, or a class for expanded clones, and some rows have none.

j_call: TRBJ1-5; clone_size: -; d_call: TRBD1; v_call: TRBV9; cdr3_aa: CASSFRPGGDQPQHF; cdr3_nt: TGTGCCAGCAGCTTCCGACCAGGGGGCGATCAGCCCCAGCATTTT
j_call: TRBJ1-1; clone_size: -; d_call: -; v_call: TRBV19; cdr3_aa: CASSGEIGTEAFF; cdr3_nt: TGTGCCAGTAGCGGGGAAATTGGCACTGAAGCTTTCTTT
j_call: TRBJ2-5; clone_size: few; d_call: -; v_call: TRBV7-9; cdr3_aa: CASSLGQGQETQYF; cdr3_nt: TGTGCCAGCAGCTTGGGGCAGGGGCAAGAGACCCAGTACTTC
j_call: TRBJ2-2; clone_size: -; d_call: TRBD2; v_call: TRBV28; cdr3_aa: CASSRLISGRGAGELFF; cdr3_nt: TGTGCCAGCAGTCGCCTTATTAGCGGGAGGGGGGCCGGGGAGCTGTTTTTT
j_call: TRBJ2-1; clone_size: -; d_call: -; v_call: TRBV2; cdr3_aa: CASSVRDSSYNEQFF; cdr3_nt: TGTGCCAGCAGTGTCCGGGACTCCTCCTACAATGAGCAGTTCTTC
j_call: TRBJ1-3; clone_size: -; d_call: -; v_call: TRBV30; cdr3_aa: CAWSVQGAGNTIYF; cdr3_nt: TGTGCCTGGAGTGTACAGGGAGCTGGAAACACCATATATTTT
j_call: TRBJ2-3; clone_size: few; d_call: TRBD1; v_call: TRBV5-1; cdr3_aa: CASSRRQGVTDTQYF; cdr3_nt: TGCGCCAGCAGCCGGAGACAGGGGGTAACAGATACGCAGTATTTT
j_call: TRBJ2-7; clone_size: -; d_call: -; v_call: TRBV2; cdr3_aa: CASSLRRSGSTYEQYF; cdr3_nt: TGTGCCAGCAGTCTTAGGAGGAGCGGGTCCACCTACGAGCAGTACTTC
j_call: TRBJ1-5; clone_size: many; d_call: -; v_call: TRBV28; cdr3_aa: CASSPPEGLDQPQHF; cdr3_nt: TGTGCCAGCAGTCCCCCCGAGGGTCTTGATCAGCCCCAGCATTTT
j_call: TRBJ2-5; clone_size: -; d_call: -; v_call: TRBV21-1; cdr3_aa: CASSKVGTGGETQYF; cdr3_nt: TGTGCCAGCAGCAAAGTGGGGACAGGGGGGGAGACCCAGTACTTC
j_call: TRBJ1-5; clone_size: -; d_call: TRBD1; v_call: TRBV2; cdr3_aa: CASSLDRSDQPQHF; cdr3_nt: TGTGCCAGCAGCCTGGACAGGTCAGATCAGCCCCAGCATTTT
j_call: TRBJ1-1; clone_size: few; d_call: -; v_call: TRBV19; cdr3_aa: CASRHLGETEAFF; cdr3_nt: TGTGCCAGTAGGCATCTCGGAGAAACTGAAGCTTTCTTT
j_call: TRBJ2-3; clone_size: -; d_call: TRBD2; v_call: TRBV6-8; cdr3_aa: CASQTCGRADTQYF; cdr3_nt: TGTGCCAGCCAGACCTGCGGGAGGGCAGATACGCAGTATTTT
j_call: TRBJ2-3; clone_size: -; d_call: TRBD2; v_call: TRBV5-4; cdr3_aa: CASSLTSGSDTQYF; cdr3_nt: TGTGCCAGCAGCTTGACTAGCGGGTCAGATACGCAGTATTTT
j_call: TRBJ1-2; clone_size: -; d_call: TRBD1; v_call: TRBV5-4; cdr3_aa: CASSSVTGESFGYTF; cdr3_nt: TGTGCCAGCAGCTCCGTGACAGGGGAATCTTTTGGCTACACCTTC
j_call: TRBJ2-1; clone_size: -; d_call: -; v_call: TRBV6-1; cdr3_aa: CASSGSATSSYNEQFF; cdr3_nt: TGTGCCAGCAGTGGTTCAGCGACCAGCTCCTACAATGAGCAGTTCTTC
j_call: TRBJ2-7; clone_size: -; d_call: TRBD1; v_call: TRBV7-9; cdr3_aa: CASSKTGNEQYF; cdr3_nt: TGTGCCAGCAGCAAGACAGGGAACGAGCAGTACTTC
j_call: TRBJ2-3; clone_size: once; d_call: -; v_call: TRBV7-3; cdr3_aa: CASSPTRQLSTDTQYF; cdr3_nt: TGTGCCAGCAGCCCCACACGACAGTTAAGCACAGATACGCAGTATTTT
j_call: TRBJ1-1; clone_size: -; d_call: -; v_call: TRBV5-1; cdr3_aa: CASSLAGVPEAFF; cdr3_nt: TGCGCCAGCAGCTTGGCAGGGGTACCTGAAGCTTTCTTT
j_call: TRBJ2-2; clone_size: -; d_call: TRBD1; v_call: TRBV11-2; cdr3_aa: CASSPWGQGASGELFF; cdr3_nt: TGTGCCAGCAGCCCATGGGGACAGGGGGCGAGCGGGGAGCTGTTTTTT
j_call: TRBJ2-2; clone_size: -; d_call: -; v_call: TRBV6-1; cdr3_aa: CASRTRDYTGELFF; cdr3_nt: TGTGCCAGCAGGACCAGGGACTACACCGGGGAGCTGTTTTTT
j_call: TRBJ2-2; clone_size: -; d_call: -; v_call: TRBV5-4; cdr3_aa: CASSHRTTNTGELFF; cdr3_nt: TGTGCCAGCAGCCATAGGACAACGAACACCGGGGAGCTGTTTTTT
j_call: TRBJ2-3; clone_size: -; d_call: -; v_call: TRBV7-3; cdr3_aa: CASSLTYTDTQYF; cdr3_nt: TGTGCCAGCAGCTTAACGTACACAGATACGCAGTATTTT
j_call: TRBJ2-2; clone_size: -; d_call: -; v_call: TRBV14; cdr3_aa: CASSYLQGSGELFF; cdr3_nt: TGTGCCAGCAGCTACTTACAGGGCTCCGGGGAGCTGTTTTTT
j_call: TRBJ2-7; clone_size: -; d_call: -; v_call: TRBV7-2; cdr3_aa: CASSLEWAASYEQYF; cdr3_nt: TGTGCCAGCAGCTTAGAGTGGGCAGCCTCCTACGAGCAGTACTTC
j_call: TRBJ1-1; clone_size: once; d_call: -; v_call: TRBV27; cdr3_aa: CASSLLGTAEAFF; cdr3_nt: TGTGCCAGCAGTTTATTGGGTACAGCTGAAGCTTTCTTT
j_call: TRBJ2-1; clone_size: few; d_call: TRBD2; v_call: TRBV2; cdr3_aa: CASSLLAGGYNEQFF; cdr3_nt: TGTGCCAGCAGTCTACTAGCGGGAGGGTACAATGAGCAGTTCTTC
j_call: TRBJ2-3; clone_size: -; d_call: TRBD2; v_call: TRBV28; cdr3_aa: CASSFEVAGRDIDTQYF; cdr3_nt: TGTGCCAGCAGTTTCGAGGTAGCGGGGAGGGATATAGATACGCAGTATTTT
j_call: TRBJ2-2; clone_size: -; d_call: TRBD2; v_call: TRBV7-9; cdr3_aa: CASSSGLAGGRTGELFF; cdr3_nt: TGTGCCAGCAGCTCCGGACTAGCGGGAGGGCGAACCGGGGAGCTGTTTTTT
j_call: TRBJ2-2; clone_size: once; d_call: -; v_call: TRBV2; cdr3_aa: CASRWGPQSTGELFF; cdr3_nt: TGTGCCAGCAGGTGGGGCCCCCAATCCACCGGGGAGCTGTTTTTT
j_call: TRBJ2-5; clone_size: -; d_call: TRBD2; v_call: TRBV27; cdr3_aa: CASTKFSGRATETQYF; cdr3_nt: TGTGCCAGCACGAAATTTAGCGGGAGGGCCACAGAGACCCAGTACTTC
j_call: TRBJ2-7; clone_size: few; d_call: TRBD2; v_call: TRBV7-9; cdr3_aa: CSSSPQTSSTSYEQYF; cdr3_nt: TGTTCCAGCAGCCCCCAGACTAGCAGTACCTCCTACGAGCAGTACTTC
j_call: TRBJ2-7; clone_size: -; d_call: -; v_call: TRBV5-1; cdr3_aa: CASSGAGNHEQYF; cdr3_nt: TGCGCCAGCAGCGGGGCGGGGAACCACGAGCAGTACTTC
j_call: TRBJ2-7; clone_size: -; d_call: TRBD2; v_call: TRBV19; cdr3_aa: CASSRLASSYEQYF; cdr3_nt: TGTGCCAGTAGTAGACTAGCGAGCTCCTACGAGCAGTACTTC
j_call: TRBJ2-1; clone_size: -; d_call: TRBD1; v_call: TRBV7-6; cdr3_aa: CASSLAAQGAGEQFF; cdr3_nt: TGTGCCAGCAGCTTAGCAGCGCAGGGGGCGGGTGAGCAGTTCTTC
j_call: TRBJ2-1; clone_size: -; d_call: TRBD2; v_call: TRBV28; cdr3_aa: CASSWTRMGEQFF; cdr3_nt: TGTGCCAGCAGCTGGACTAGGATGGGTGAGCAGTTCTTC
j_call: TRBJ2-7; clone_size: -; d_call: TRBD1; v_call: TRBV30; cdr3_aa: CAWGTGASDEQYF; cdr3_nt: TGTGCCTGGGGGACAGGGGCGAGCGACGAGCAGTACTTC
j_call: TRBJ2-4; clone_size: -; d_call: -; v_call: TRBV9; cdr3_aa: CASSVDPEGKNIQYF; cdr3_nt: TGTGCCAGCAGCGTAGACCCGGAGGGCAAAAACATTCAGTACTTC
j_call: TRBJ2-1; clone_size: -; d_call: -; v_call: TRBV2; cdr3_aa: CASHGGRSSYNEQFF; cdr3_nt: TGTGCCAGCCATGGAGGACGGAGCTCCTACAATGAGCAGTTCTTC
j_call: TRBJ2-7; clone_size: -; d_call: TRBD1; v_call: TRBV6-1; cdr3_aa: CASSFDRGSAEQYF; cdr3_nt: TGTGCCAGCAGCTTCGACAGGGGGTCGGCCGAGCAGTACTTC
j_call: TRBJ1-1; clone_size: -; d_call: -; v_call: TRBV6-1; cdr3_aa: CASSAQMNTEAFF; cdr3_nt: TGTGCCAGCAGTGCACAGATGAACACTGAAGCTTTCTTT
j_call: TRBJ1-1; clone_size: -; d_call: -; v_call: TRBV5-6; cdr3_aa: CASSLNGPTEAFF; cdr3_nt: TGTGCCAGCAGCTTGAATGGCCCCACTGAAGCTTTCTTT
j_call: TRBJ2-7; clone_size: once; d_call: -; v_call: TRBV15; cdr3_aa: CATSRDSTPYEQYF; cdr3_nt: TGTGCCACCAGCAGAGATAGCACCCCCTACGAGCAGTACTTC
j_call: TRBJ1-4; clone_size: -; d_call: -; v_call: TRBV29-1; cdr3_aa: CSVDLGGGEKLFF; cdr3_nt: TGCAGCGTTGACTTAGGGGGTGGCGAAAAACTGTTTTTT
j_call: TRBJ2-7; clone_size: -; d_call: TRBD1; v_call: TRBV2; cdr3_aa: CASSVGQGVYEQYF; cdr3_nt: TGTGCCAGCAGTGTAGGACAGGGAGTCTACGAGCAGTACTTC
j_call: TRBJ2-7; clone_size: -; d_call: -; v_call: TRBV7-2; cdr3_aa: CASSLGGRAYEQYF; cdr3_nt: TGTGCCAGCAGCCTAGGAGGCAGGGCCTACGAGCAGTACTTC